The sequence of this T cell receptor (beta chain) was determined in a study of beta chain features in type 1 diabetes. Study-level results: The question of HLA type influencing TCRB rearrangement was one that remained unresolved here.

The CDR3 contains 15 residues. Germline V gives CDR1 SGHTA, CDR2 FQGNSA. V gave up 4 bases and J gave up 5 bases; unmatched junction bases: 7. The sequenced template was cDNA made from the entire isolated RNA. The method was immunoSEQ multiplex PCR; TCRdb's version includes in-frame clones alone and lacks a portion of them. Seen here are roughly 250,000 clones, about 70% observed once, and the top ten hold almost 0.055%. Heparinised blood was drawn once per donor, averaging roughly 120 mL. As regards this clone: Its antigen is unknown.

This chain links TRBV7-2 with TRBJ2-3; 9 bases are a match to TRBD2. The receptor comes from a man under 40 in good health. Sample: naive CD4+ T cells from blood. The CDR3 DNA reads TGTGCCAGCAGCTATAATAGCGGGAGCCAAGATACGCAGTATTTT. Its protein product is CASSYNSGSQDTQYF.